This T cell receptor (beta chain) was sequenced for a study of regulatory T cells in long-lasting Graves disease. Points from the study as a whole: TRBV28 was favored in persistent disease, as were TRBJ1-2 and TRBJ2-5. Persistent Graves' patients possessed reduced TCR diversity relative to recently diagnosed ones.

Germline CDR1 and CDR2: SEHNR and FQNEAQ (reference sequence). CDR3 length equals 12 residues. V lost 0 bases, J lost 12 bases, and 11 bases lay in between. Assembly of TCR beta libraries relied on iRepertoire HTBI primers together with Arm-PCR of CDR3 regions. In TCRdb, the multiplex PCR reads were re-called with MiXCR into one record per CDR3 protein. Found here are about 470,000 distinct CDR3 sequences, just under 15% of them singletons; the top ten hold over 15%. This clonotype has only a few counts. Its target is unknown. Time point noted: newly diagnosed GD, antithyroid drugs for less than 3 months. PBMC-derived RNA was used for the TCR library. The sample also formed part of further work on T cells in Graves' hyperthyroidism and ophthalmopathy. That report adds: Participants, patients aged 18 to 65, had newly diagnosed hyperthyroidism with a duration under 2 months. Ophthalmopathy was separated from stable hyperthyroidism by a 13 V-J model.

The starting material was peripheral blood mononuclear cells (PBMCs), obtained at new diagnosis, from a patient treated with antithyroid drugs. The source is a woman younger than 45 with Graves disease. The chain joins TRBV7-9 to TRBJ1-2, with a weak D call TRBD1 (5 bases). The CDR3: CASSLASRDHTF. For the CDR3, the DNA is TGTGCCAGCAGCTTAGCCTCCAGGGACCACACCTTC.